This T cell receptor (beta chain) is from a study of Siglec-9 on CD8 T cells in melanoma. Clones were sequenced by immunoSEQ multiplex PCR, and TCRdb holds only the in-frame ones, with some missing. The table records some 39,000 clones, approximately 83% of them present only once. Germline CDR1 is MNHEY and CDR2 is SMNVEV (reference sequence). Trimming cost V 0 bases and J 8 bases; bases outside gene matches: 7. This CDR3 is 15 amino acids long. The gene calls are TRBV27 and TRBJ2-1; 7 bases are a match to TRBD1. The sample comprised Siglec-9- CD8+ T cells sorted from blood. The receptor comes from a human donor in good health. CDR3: CASSLSEGARDEQFF. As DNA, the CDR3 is TGTGCCAGCAGTTTATCAGAGGGGGCGCGGGATGAGCAGTTCTTC.